These T cell receptor beta chains were read from a single sample in a study of T-cell memory formation after mild COVID-19. TCRdb reprocessed the 5' RACE reads with MiXCR, giving one entry per CDR3 protein. The sample shows 300,000 to 350,000 distinct CDR3 sequences, 10% to 15% of them seen only once. Sequencing input: PBMCs or a T cell subset sorted from them (not recorded which). The receptors come from a man aged 18 to 29 who had mild COVID-19 (a few samples of this study predate the infection). Cell type and time point are not known. CDR3s leave out the opening cysteine and the closing phenylalanine or tryptophan. Clone size is stated in some rows and not others, as once, few, many or a class when expanded.

cdr3_aa	v_call	j_call	clone_size
ASSSLASGTDTQY	TRBV6-2/TRBV6-3	TRBJ2-3	-
ASSQDKGLARTDTQY	TRBV4-3	TRBJ2-3	many
ASSSAPNTEAF	TRBV6-5	TRBJ1-1	-
ASILNPSGGYTGELF	TRBV4-1	TRBJ2-2	few
ASSPTGNAYEQY	TRBV12-3/TRBV12-4	TRBJ2-7	few
ASSYSPGLQETQY	TRBV6-5	TRBJ2-5	few
ARTGSNQPQH	TRBV27	TRBJ1-5	-
ASRPRTSRETQY	TRBV2	TRBJ2-5	-
ASSSQGPNYNEQF	TRBV7-2	TRBJ2-1	few
SGRGGTEKLF	TRBV20-1	TRBJ1-4	few
ASSRMGWPVTGELF	TRBV7-3	TRBJ2-2	few
ASSILAGSTGELF	TRBV5-1	TRBJ2-2	-
ATSSRQARDYGYT	TRBV15	TRBJ1-2	-
SARGGQGSEF	TRBV20-1	TRBJ2-1	-
SASRPTSGTDEQY	TRBV20-1	TRBJ2-7	few
ASSPQGIEQF	TRBV12-3/TRBV12-4	TRBJ2-1	many
ASSLAGANEKLF	TRBV5-6	TRBJ1-4	-
SARKVRGYT	TRBV20-1	TRBJ1-2	few
ASSLTREVTQY	TRBV5-1	TRBJ2-5	-
ASSPRGTGRSNQPQH	TRBV28	TRBJ1-5	few
SAPGAGGLNQPQH	TRBV20-1	TRBJ1-5	few
ASSYGGQGNEKLF	TRBV6-2/TRBV6-3	TRBJ1-4	-
ASRGRVHYEQY	TRBV6-1	TRBJ2-7	-
ASSLGGAESYNEQF	TRBV28	TRBJ2-1	-
ASSHGQGITEAF	TRBV5-1	TRBJ1-1	-
SANPIGTEMEKLF	TRBV20-1	TRBJ1-4	-
ASSYSPGEYYGYT	TRBV6-5	TRBJ1-2	few
AWSVRRGQGS	TRBV30	TRBJ2-7	-
AVSPSGGNQETQY	TRBV10-3	TRBJ2-5	-
ASSQFRDRGAEAF	TRBV4-1	TRBJ1-1	many
ASNEAEETQY	TRBV28	TRBJ2-5	many